This T cell receptor beta chain derives from a study of identical twins. Findings and limits, study-wide: Weaker excess twin sharing was seen among beta out-of-frame sequences.

All of the donors were Caucasians in good health. The germline V gene has CDR1 WSHSY and CDR2 SAAADI. The CDR3 covers 16 residues. V lost 0 bases to trimming and J lost 2 bases, with 11 bases between them. Details on this clonotype: Its antigen remains unknown.

Through template switching, a universal primer site was introduced, and the cDNA contained unique molecular identifiers. Using its own MiXCR run on the 5' RACE reads, TCRdb lists one record per CDR3 protein. The sample carries approximately 490,000 distinct CDR3 sequences, 20% to 25% recorded once. Separately, the same data were catalogued under a study of yellow fever vaccine responses in identical twins.

The sequenced material came from CD4+ T cells sorted from blood. The V call is TRBV10-2, the J call TRBJ1-5; no clear D gene. The TCR comes from a woman aged 18-29 years in good health. CDR3 nucleotide sequence: TGCGCCAGCAGTGAGTCCCGGGGTCGAGGCAATCAGCCCCAGCATTTT. It yields the protein CASSESRGRGNQPQHF.